The sequence of this TCR beta chain was determined in a study of breast tumors, draining lymph nodes, adjacent tissues. General study findings and limits: Tumor T cell lymph node origin was a supported hypothesis, not proven. The data were judged consistent with most tumor T cells coming from lymph node and expanding in tumor.

The germline V and J ends were trimmed by 6 bases and 7 bases, with 19 bases remaining between them. The CDR3 has 15 residues. In TCRdb, the multiplex PCR reads were re-called with MiXCR into one record per CDR3 protein. The sample holds 200,000 to 250,000 distinct CDR3 sequences, less than 45% seen once. Worth noting for this clonotype: The target antigen is unknown.

Samples came from axillary lymph nodes draining the breast cancer. The genes are TRBV12-3 or TRBV12-4 and TRBJ2-1; D may correspond to TRBD1 or TRBD2 (6 bases each). This TCR was recovered from a female donor with breast cancer. Some clones in this sample may be carry-over from other donors' samples. The specimen sequenced was axillary lymph node tissue. CDR3 protein: CASSLGGREANEQFF. CDR3 nucleotide sequence: TGTGCCAGCAGCCTCGGGGGCAGGGAGGCAAATGAGCAGTTCTTC.